The 3 T cell receptor beta chains reported below all come from one sample, sequenced in a study of early T cells in non-severe SARS-CoV-2 infection. MiXCR was run by TCRdb on the 5' RACE reads, yielding one entry per CDR3 protein. The sample shows roughly 75,000 distinct CDR3 sequences, 16% of them seen only once. What was sequenced was whole blood. Every receptor here comes from an adult who was a healthcare worker with PCR-confirmed SARS-CoV-2 infection or an uninfected control (not recorded which).

This clonotype was recorded only once. This sequence joins TRBV12-3 or TRBV12-4 and TRBJ2-7; 13 bases line up with TRBD2. The CDR3 runs 15 residues. After removal of 3 bases from V and 6 bases from J, the junction contained 5 bases not matched to a gene. The CDR3 DNA reads TGTGCCAGCAGTTTCAAAAGACTAGCGGGGGGCGAGCAGTACTTC. Its protein is CASSFKRLAGGEQYF.

In this sample, this clonotype turned up many times. The chain uses TRBV30 and TRBJ2-1; D is uncertain. Trimming stripped 2 bases from V and 2 bases from J, with 10 bases between. Germline V gene sequence: CDR1 GTSNPN, CDR2 SVGIG (reference sequence). This CDR3 has 14 amino acids. For the CDR3, the DNA is TGTGCCTGGAGTCCCCTGGTTCCCTACAATGAGCAGTTCTTC. Amino acid sequence: CAWSPLVPYNEQFF. The full variable domain, its missing parts supplied by reference TRBV30 and TRBJ2-1, is SQTIHQWPATLVQPVGSPLSLECTVEGTSNPNLYWYRQAAGRGLQLLFYSVGIGQISSEVPQNLSASRPQDRQFILSSKKLLLSDSGFYLCAWSPLVPYNEQFFGPGTRLTVL.

This clonotype was seen only a few times. The rearrangement uses TRBV10-3 and TRBJ2-3; D remains ambiguous. The CDR3 has 15 residues. Germline assignment: CDR1 ENHRY and CDR2 SYGVKD. The germline V and J ends were trimmed by 6 bases and 0 bases, with 13 bases remaining between them. The CDR3, as DNA: TGTGCCATCAGGCCTCACAGATTTAGCACAGATACGCAGTATTTT. Encoded protein: CAIRPHRFSTDTQYF.